The 3 T cell receptor beta chains reported below all come from one sample, sequenced in a study of neoadjuvant anti-PD-1 for oral cavity cancer. Assay used: immunoSEQ multiplex PCR; TCRdb lists only in-frame clones, some missing. The sample yields approximately 43,000 clones, about three quarters seen once. Specified time point: after neoadjuvant nivolumab, at surgical resection. Sample: PBMCs, taken after nivolumab (anti-PD-1) treatment. Receptors originate from a person aged 35-79 years with oral cavity squamous cell carcinoma.

This chain uses TRBV19 with TRBJ1-5, with TRBD1 as a possible D gene (5 bases). The germline V gene has CDR1 LNHDA and CDR2 SQIVND (reference sequence). The CDR3 consists of 13 residues. The V and J ends lost 4 bases and 7 bases respectively, with 11 bases between them. The CDR3 sequence: CASSRAGWQPQHF. DNA of the CDR3: TGTGCCAGTAGTAGGGCAGGGTGGCAGCCCCAGCATTTT.

The rearrangement uses TRBV6-6 and TRBJ1-2; unclear D gene. The length of the CDR3 is 13 residues. With 6 bases removed from V and 0 bases from J, the gap between germline ends came to 8 bases. Looked up from germline, CDR1 is MNHNY and CDR2 is SVGAGI (reference sequence). CDR3 sequence (DNA): TGTGCCAGCAGCTTTGACCCTAACTATGGCTACACCTTC. Translation: CASSFDPNYGYTF.

V and J are TRBV7-2 and TRBJ1-2, with D unclear. Germline values: CDR1 SGHTA, CDR2 FQGNSA. This CDR3 is 14 amino acids long. Trimming took off 3 bases at V and 8 bases at J, with 16 bases between the two ends. The CDR3 loop is CASSLEAGRRGYTF. The CDR3 nucleotides read TGTGCCAGCAGCTTGGAGGCGGGGAGAAGGGGCTACACCTTC.